These 27 T cell receptor beta chains originate from one sample sequenced in a study of Graves' ophthalmopathy and Graves' hyperthyroidism (dated by TCRdb to between 2017 and 2018). Sequencing was carried out with an Illumina HiSeq 2000. For repertoire sequencing, the TCR beta CDR3 regions were amplified from RNA transcripts. HTBI primers and the Qiagen OneStep RT-PCR kit were used in a first-round RT-PCR, which was followed by a second-round multiplex PCR, size selection and purification. TCRdb trimmed the raw reads at Q25, called clones with MiXCR and kept productive beta chains. Rows are combined by CDR3 protein, so each entry shows the most common genes and DNA. In all, the sample holds hundreds of thousands of distinct CDR3 sequences, and approximately 39% of those were seen once. The ten largest clones take up about 3.3% of the sample. The material sequenced was peripheral blood. The receptors shown here come from an adult man with Graves' ophthalmopathy.

A note on this clonotype: This could be a read error, since a much larger clone is one nucleotide away. The gene calls are TRBV12-3 or TRBV12-4 and TRBJ1-1; D gene uncertain. This CDR3 spans 13 amino acids. CDR3 in amino acids: CAGRAGRNTEAFF. Here the CDR3 DNA reads TGTGCCGGCAGAGCCGGGAGGAACACTGAAGCTTTCTTT.

V usage is TRBV7-9 and J usage is TRBJ2-2, with D possibly being TRBD1 (5 bases). Trimming pared 5 bases from V and 1 base from J, leaving 11 bases between. The CDR3 runs 15 residues. Per the germline V gene, CDR1 is SEHNR and CDR2 is FQNEAQ (reference sequence). The CDR3 spells CASSLKTGNTGELFF. The CDR3, as DNA: TGTGCCAGCAGCCTGAAAACAGGGAACACCGGGGAGCTGTTTTTT.

This clonotype was detected a few times. The rearrangement uses TRBV14 and TRBJ1-1; unclear D gene. The CDR3 contains 14 residues. The germline V and J ends were trimmed by 5 bases and 5 bases, with 15 bases remaining between them. CDR1 and CDR2 from the germline V gene are SGHDN and FVKESK. CDR3 amino acids: CASSLQSDGTEAFF. Written as DNA, the CDR3 is TGTGCCAGCAGCTTACAATCAGACGGGACTGAAGCTTTCTTT.

V and J are TRBV15 and TRBJ2-1; D call uncertain. The germline gives CDR1 LNHNV, CDR2 YYDKDF (reference sequence). V was clipped by 0 bases and J by 5 bases, with 14 bases between them. The CDR3 covers 16 residues. The CDR3 bases are TGTGCCACCAGCAGAGATAAGACTTATCCAAACAATGAGCAGTTCTTC. Translating it yields CATSRDKTYPNNEQFF.

The J gene is TRBJ1-2, the V gene TRBV10-3; 7 bases line up with TRBD1. Germline-derived CDR1 and CDR2 are ENHRY and SYGVKD. V shed 6 bases, J shed 0 bases, and the junction held 1 base outside the gene matches. The CDR3 extends over 13 amino acids. CDR3 sequence (DNA): TGTGCCATCAGGACAGGGCCTAACTATGGCTACACCTTC. Protein sequence: CAIRTGPNYGYTF.

The rearrangement joins TRBV2 to TRBJ1-1; D is undetermined. The germline V gene has CDR1 SNHLY and CDR2 FYNNEI. The ends were cut back, 5 bases at V and 3 bases at J, with 10 bases in the middle. The CDR3 extends over 13 amino acids. This CDR3 reads CASSYEVDTEAFF. CDR3 coding DNA: TGTGCCAGCAGTTATGAGGTCGACACTGAAGCTTTCTTT.

A remark on this clonotype: One end of the junction fails to match germline, which may point to a read error. The rearrangement links TRBV2 to TRBJ2-5, with D possibly TRBD1 on 6 matching bases. The germline V gene has CDR1 SNHLY and CDR2 FYNNEI. This CDR3 comprises 11 residues. CDR3 sequence (DNA): TGTGCCAGCGCTCAGGCAGCGGAGAGGGGGTTC. Its translation: CASAQAAERGF. Together with reference TRBV2 and TRBJ2-5, the CDR3 gives the full variable domain: EPEVTQTPSHQVTQMGQEVILRCVPISNHLYFYWYRQILGQKVEFLVSFYNNEISEKSEIFDDQFSVERPDGSNFTLKIRSTKLEDSAMYFCASAQAAERGFGPGTRLLVL.

This clonotype was seen many times. The rearrangement uses TRBV7-9 and TRBJ1-2; D is possibly TRBD1 (5 bases). Trimming took 4 bases from V and 5 from J, leaving 20 bases between them. Germline lookup yields CDR1 SEHNR and CDR2 FQNEAQ (reference sequence). The CDR3 has 16 amino acids. CDR3 protein: CASSSPDMGRLYGYTF. In nucleotides, the CDR3 is TGTGCCAGCAGCTCCCCGGACATGGGAAGACTATATGGCTACACCTTC. Variable domain in full (rest from reference TRBV7-9 and TRBJ1-2): DTGVSQNPRHKITKRGQNVTFRCDPISEHNRLYWYRQTLGQGPEFLTYFQNEAQLEKSRLLSDRFSAERPKGSFSTLEIQRTEQGDSAMYLCASSSPDMGRLYGYTFGSGTRLTVV.

Many counts were recorded for this clonotype. The genes are TRBV24-1 and TRBJ2-5, with D perhaps matching TRBD1 or TRBD2 (5 bases each). CDR1 and CDR2 from the germline V gene are KGHDR and SFDVKD. This CDR3 contains 13 residues. Trimming removed 5 bases at V and 3 bases at J, with 9 bases between. CDR3 bases: TGTGCCACCAGTGGAGGGACCGAAGAGACCCAGTACTTC. Translated: CATSGGTEETQYF.

This clonotype was seen repeatedly, ten times or more. V usage is TRBV7-9 and J usage is TRBJ2-7, with D hard to call. Trimming cost V 3 bases and J 4 bases, with 16 bases left between them. This CDR3 is built from 15 residues. The germline V gene encodes CDR1 SEHNR and CDR2 FQNEAQ (reference sequence). CDR3 in DNA: TGTGCCAGCAGCTTTCTTGAAGGAGTGGGGTACGAGCAGTACTTC. The encoded protein is CASSFLEGVGYEQYF.

This clonotype came up many times. The CDR3 DNA sequence: TGTGCCAGCAGCAACCCAGGGTCTGGAAACACCATATATTTT. Amino acid sequence: CASSNPGSGNTIYF. This sequence joins TRBV9 and TRBJ1-3; D might be TRBD1 (5 bases). This CDR3 has 14 amino acids. Between the trimmed V and J ends, which lost 4 bases and 1 base, there was a span of 9 bases. CDR1 SGDLS and CDR2 YYNGEE come from the germline V gene.

Many counts were recorded for this clonotype. The rearrangement joins TRBV10-3 to TRBJ1-5, with TRBD1 as a possible D gene (6 bases). V was clipped by 7 bases and J by 3 bases, with 10 bases between them. The germline V gene encodes CDR1 ENHRY and CDR2 SYGVKD. The CDR3 is 13 amino acids. The CDR3, as DNA: TGTGCCATCAAAGGACAGACCAATCAGCCCCAGCATTTT. Encoded protein: CAIKGQTNQPQHF.

This clonotype occurred once. A much larger clone is a single base away; this may be a read error. The chain's CDR3 is CRARARTDSYEQYF. CDR3 nucleotide sequence: TGCAGGGCTAGAGCGCGGACAGACTCCTACGAGCAGTACTTC. The V gene is TRBV20-1, the J gene TRBJ2-7; D might be TRBD1 (6 bases). The CDR3 is 14 residues long. CDR1 and CDR2 (germline): DFQATT, SNEGSKA (reference sequence).

This clonotype showed up many times. This chain uses TRBV29-1 with TRBJ2-7; D remains unclear. Trimming stripped 3 bases from V and 6 bases from J, with 12 bases between. This CDR3 has 12 residues. The germline V gene has CDR1 SQVTM and CDR2 ANQGSEA. As DNA, the CDR3 is TGCAGCGTTGACTCCGGTATCGGCGAGCAGTACTTC. The encoded protein is CSVDSGIGEQYF.

This clonotype appeared many times. V gene TRBV24-1 combines with J gene TRBJ2-7; the match to TRBD2 covers 10 bases. Per germline, CDR1 KGHDR and CDR2 SFDVKD. The CDR3 length is 21 residues. J gave up 0 bases and V 0 bases, and 16 bases lay outside the gene matches. The CDR3 sequence is CATSDLLVVAGGPPSSYEQYF. The DNA for the CDR3 is TGTGCCACCAGTGATTTGCTGGTCGTAGCGGGAGGACCACCCAGCTCCTACGAGCAGTACTTC.

Comment on this clonotype: The junction departs from germline at one end; a sequencing error may be responsible. The chain links TRBV20-1 to TRBJ1-1; D remains ambiguous. CDR3 size: 13 residues. Germline V gene data show CDR1 as DFQATT and CDR2 as SNEGSKA (reference sequence). The CDR3 nucleotides read TGCAGTGCTTTACGTGGGATAAACACTGAAGTTTTCTTT. It yields the protein CSALRGINTEVFF.

This clonotype was seen many times. The chain employs TRBV7-2 and TRBJ1-2, with 8 bases matching TRBD1. Germline CDR1 is SGHTA and CDR2 is FQGNSA. CDR3 length equals 14 residues. J gave up 2 bases and V 8 bases, and 7 bases lay outside the gene matches. The CDR3 nucleotides are TGTGCCAGCTCGCCAGGGGGCGAAAACTATGGCTACACCTTC. Residues: CASSPGGENYGYTF. The complete variable domain, with remaining parts taken from reference TRBV7-2 and TRBJ1-2, reads GAGVSQSPSNKVTEKGKDVELRCDPISGHTALYWYRQSLGQGLEFLIYFQGNSAPDKSGLPSDRFSAERTGGSVSTLTIQRTQQEDSAVYLCASSPGGENYGYTFGSGTRLTVV.

The sample holds many counts of this clonotype. This rearrangement joins TRBV7-8 to TRBJ1-4; 10 bases line up with TRBD1. The length of the CDR3 is 15 residues. The junction had 7 bases not matched to a gene; V was cut back by 5 bases and J by 7 bases. Per the germline V gene, CDR1 is SGHVS and CDR2 is FQNEAQ. The CDR3 DNA reads as TGTGCCAGCAGCCAAACCGGGACAGGGGTTGAAAAACTGTTTTTT. This gives the protein CASSQTGTGVEKLFF.

With regard to this clonotype: Germline is not matched at one junction end, which may reflect a read error. The chain links TRBV10-2 to TRBJ1-5; 9 bases agree with TRBD1. This CDR3 contains 17 residues. Per the germline V gene, CDR1 is WSHSY and CDR2 is SAAADI. This CDR3 is CASSHGTGINSNQPQHF. The CDR3 nucleotides are TGTGCCAGCAGCCATGGGACAGGGATAAATAGCAATCAGCCCCAGCATTTT.

This clonotype was observed many times. The chain employs TRBV29-1 and TRBJ1-1, with D unclear. The ends were cut back, 0 bases at V and 0 bases at J, with 8 bases in the middle. CDR1 is SQVTM, CDR2 ANQGSEA, per germline. The CDR3 is made up of 14 amino acids. In DNA form, the CDR3 reads TGCAGCGTTGAAGATGGGAGGGTGAACACTGAAGCTTTCTTT. Translated: CSVEDGRVNTEAFF.

This clonotype occurred a few times. The gene calls are TRBV20-1 and TRBJ2-7, with 12 nucleotides matching TRBD2. Germline V gene data show CDR1 as DFQATT and CDR2 as SNEGSKA (reference sequence). After removal of 6 bases from V and 6 bases from J, the junction contained 9 bases not matched to a gene. The CDR3 extends over 14 amino acids. The CDR3 region has the DNA TGCAGTGCACTCGAGGCTAGCGGGAGGGGCGAGCAGTACTTC. Translated, it gives CSALEASGRGEQYF.

This sequence joins TRBV6-1 and TRBJ1-5, with D tentatively TRBD1 (6 bases). Germline V gene data show CDR1 as MNHNS and CDR2 as SASEGT. V was cut by 5 bases and J by 0 bases, with 14 bases left in between. The CDR3 length is 16 residues. This CDR3 is CASSPREGVSNQPQHF. The CDR3 DNA sequence: TGTGCCAGCAGTCCACGAGAGGGGGTTAGCAATCAGCCCCAGCATTTT.

Note on this clonotype: This is likely a read error, given that the CDR3 carries no conserved phenylalanine or tryptophan at its end. Because the CDR3's place on the DNA is in doubt, the DNA is left out and the CDR3 is given as listed by TCRdb. The chain links TRBV19 to TRBJ2-6; TRBD1, as called in the table, went unchecked against the DNA. Germline CDR1 is LNHDA and CDR2 is SQIVND (reference sequence). The CDR3 extends over 8 residues, inclusive of both ends. CDR3 in amino acids: CASSTTGT.

The genes are TRBV2 and TRBJ2-7, with 12 bases lining up with TRBD1. The germline V gene encodes CDR1 SNHLY and CDR2 FYNNEI. The ends lost 8 bases at V and 6 bases at J; junction bases unmatched: 8. CDR3 length equals 14 residues. The CDR3 DNA sequence: TGTGCCAGCCCGTCCGGGACAGGGGGCTCCGAGCAGTACTTC. This translates into CASPSGTGGSEQYF.

This clonotype was seen repeatedly, ten times or more. CDR3 loop: CASREEGYEQYF. The DNA for the CDR3 is TGTGCCAGCAGGGAGGAAGGCTACGAGCAGTACTTC. The gene calls are TRBV2 and TRBJ2-7, with D possibly TRBD2 on 5 matching bases. Germline CDR1 is SNHLY and CDR2 is FYNNEI. The V end was cut by 6 bases, the J end by 3 bases, with 9 bases between. The CDR3 is 12 residues long.

This clonotype was detected a few times. A much more abundant neighbour one base away suggests this may be a read error. Without the conserved terminal phenylalanine or tryptophan, this CDR3 likely stems from a read error. This chain joins TRBV20-1 and TRBJ1-1, with unresolved D. The CDR3 runs to 13 residues. V lost 6 bases to trimming and J lost 6 bases, with 17 bases between them. In germline, CDR1 is DFQATT, CDR2 SNEGSKA (reference sequence). CDR3 bases: TGCAGTGCCACGGACGGAGGAGTAGCTGAAGCTTTCTCT. Its translation: CSATDGGVAEAFS.

This clonotype was picked up many times. The rearrangement uses TRBV29-1 and TRBJ2-2; TRBD1 matches at 9 bases. There are 17 residues in the CDR3. CDR1 and CDR2 from the germline V gene are SQVTM and ANQGSEA. V dropped 3 bases and J dropped 1; count of bases not matched to a gene: 9. CDR3 in amino acids: CSVEVRWTGENTGELFF. The CDR3 DNA is TGCAGCGTTGAGGTCCGATGGACAGGGGAGAACACCGGGGAGCTGTTTTTT.